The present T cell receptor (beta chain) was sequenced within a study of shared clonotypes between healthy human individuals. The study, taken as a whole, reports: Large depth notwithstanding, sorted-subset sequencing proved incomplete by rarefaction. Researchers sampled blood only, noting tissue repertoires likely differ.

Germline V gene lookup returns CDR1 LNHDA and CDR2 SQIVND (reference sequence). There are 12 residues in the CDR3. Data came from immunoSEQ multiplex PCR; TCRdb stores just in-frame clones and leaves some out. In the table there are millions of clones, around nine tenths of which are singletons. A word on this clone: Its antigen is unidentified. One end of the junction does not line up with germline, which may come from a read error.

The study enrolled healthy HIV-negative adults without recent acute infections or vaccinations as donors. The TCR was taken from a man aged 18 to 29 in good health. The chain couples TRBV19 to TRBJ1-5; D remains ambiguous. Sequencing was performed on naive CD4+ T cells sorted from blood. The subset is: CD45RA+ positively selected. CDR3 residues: CASSFGQSAPAF. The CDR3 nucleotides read TGTGCCAGTAGTTTCGGTCAATCAGCCCCAGCATTT.